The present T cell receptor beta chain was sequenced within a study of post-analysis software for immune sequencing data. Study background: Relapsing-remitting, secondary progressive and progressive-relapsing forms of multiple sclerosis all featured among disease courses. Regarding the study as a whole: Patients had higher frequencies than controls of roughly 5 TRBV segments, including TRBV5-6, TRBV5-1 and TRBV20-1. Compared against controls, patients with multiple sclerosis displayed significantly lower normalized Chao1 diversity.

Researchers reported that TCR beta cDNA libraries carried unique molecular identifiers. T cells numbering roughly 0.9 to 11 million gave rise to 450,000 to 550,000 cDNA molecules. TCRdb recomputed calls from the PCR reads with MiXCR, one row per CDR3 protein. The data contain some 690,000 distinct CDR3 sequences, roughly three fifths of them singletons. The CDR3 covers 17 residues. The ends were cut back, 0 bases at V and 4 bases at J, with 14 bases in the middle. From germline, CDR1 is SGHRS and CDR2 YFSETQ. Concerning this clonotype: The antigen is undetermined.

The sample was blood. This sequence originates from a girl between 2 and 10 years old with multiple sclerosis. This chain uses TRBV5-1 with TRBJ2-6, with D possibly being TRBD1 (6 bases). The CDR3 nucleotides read TGCGCCAGCAGCTTGGACAGGGCCAAGGGGGGGGCCAACGTCCTGACTTTC. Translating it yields CASSLDRAKGGANVLTF.